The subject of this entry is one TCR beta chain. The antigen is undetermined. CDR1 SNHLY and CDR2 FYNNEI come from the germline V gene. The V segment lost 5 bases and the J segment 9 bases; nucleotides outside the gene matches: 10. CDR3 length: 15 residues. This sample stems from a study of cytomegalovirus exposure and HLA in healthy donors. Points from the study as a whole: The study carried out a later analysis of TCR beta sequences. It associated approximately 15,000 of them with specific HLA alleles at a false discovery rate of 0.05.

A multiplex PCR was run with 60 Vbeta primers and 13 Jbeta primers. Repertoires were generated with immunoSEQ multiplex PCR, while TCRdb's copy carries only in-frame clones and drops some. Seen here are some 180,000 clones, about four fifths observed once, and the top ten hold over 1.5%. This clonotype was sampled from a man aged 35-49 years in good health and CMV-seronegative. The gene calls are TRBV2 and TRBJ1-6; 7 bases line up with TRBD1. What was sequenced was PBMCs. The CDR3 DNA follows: TGTGCCAGCAGTTTTACAGGGGCGCAGGGTTCACCCCTCCACTTT. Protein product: CASSFTGAQGSPLHF.